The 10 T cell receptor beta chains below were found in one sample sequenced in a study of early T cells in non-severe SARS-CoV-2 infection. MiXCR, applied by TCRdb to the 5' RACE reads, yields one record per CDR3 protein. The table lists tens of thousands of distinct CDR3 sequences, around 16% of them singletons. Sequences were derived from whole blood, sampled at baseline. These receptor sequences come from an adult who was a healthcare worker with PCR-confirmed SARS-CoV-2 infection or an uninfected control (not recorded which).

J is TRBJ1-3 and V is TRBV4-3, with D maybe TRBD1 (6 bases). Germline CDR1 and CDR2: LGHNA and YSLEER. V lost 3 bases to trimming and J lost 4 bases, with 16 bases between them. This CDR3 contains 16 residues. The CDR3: CASSQQHRASGNTIYF. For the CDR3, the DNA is TGCGCCAGCAGCCAGCAACACAGGGCCTCCGGAAACACCATATATTTT.

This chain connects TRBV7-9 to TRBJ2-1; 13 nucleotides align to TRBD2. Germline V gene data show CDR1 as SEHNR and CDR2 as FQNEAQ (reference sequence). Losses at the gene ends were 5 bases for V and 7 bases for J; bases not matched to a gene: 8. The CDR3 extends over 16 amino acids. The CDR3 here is CASSPQLAGGLNEQFF. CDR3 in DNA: TGTGCCAGCAGCCCCCAACTAGCGGGAGGGTTAAATGAGCAGTTCTTC.

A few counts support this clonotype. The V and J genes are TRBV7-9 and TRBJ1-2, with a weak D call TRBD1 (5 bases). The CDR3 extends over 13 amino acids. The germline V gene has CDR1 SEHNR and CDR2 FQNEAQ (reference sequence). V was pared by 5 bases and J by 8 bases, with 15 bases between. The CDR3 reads CASSPLGWGGYTF. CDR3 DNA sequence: TGTGCCAGCAGCCCCTTGGGGTGGGGCGGCTACACCTTC.

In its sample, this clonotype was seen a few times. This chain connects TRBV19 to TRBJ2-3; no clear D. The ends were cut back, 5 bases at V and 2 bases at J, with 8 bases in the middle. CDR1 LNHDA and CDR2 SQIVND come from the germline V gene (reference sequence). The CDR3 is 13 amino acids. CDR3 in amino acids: CASSSRITDTQYF. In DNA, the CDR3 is TGTGCCAGTAGTTCAAGAATCACAGATACGCAGTATTTT.

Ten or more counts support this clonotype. The CDR3 DNA reads TGTGCCAGCAGCGCCGGGACTAGCGGGAGAGAGGAGCAGTTCTTC. Translated: CASSAGTSGREEQFF. The rearrangement joins TRBV7-3 to TRBJ2-1, with TRBD2 identical over 14 bases. Germline-derived CDR1 and CDR2 are SGHTA and FQGTGA. The CDR3 loop spans 15 amino acids. Germline trimming cut 5 bases from V and 10 bases from J; bases unmatched to any gene: 7.

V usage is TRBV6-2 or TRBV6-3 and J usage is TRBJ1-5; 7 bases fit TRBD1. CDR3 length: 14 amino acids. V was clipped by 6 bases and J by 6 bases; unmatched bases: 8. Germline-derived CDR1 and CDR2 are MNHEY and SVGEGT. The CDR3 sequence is CASSLTGVGQPQHF. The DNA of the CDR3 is TGTGCCAGCAGCCTCACAGGGGTTGGTCAGCCCCAGCATTTT.

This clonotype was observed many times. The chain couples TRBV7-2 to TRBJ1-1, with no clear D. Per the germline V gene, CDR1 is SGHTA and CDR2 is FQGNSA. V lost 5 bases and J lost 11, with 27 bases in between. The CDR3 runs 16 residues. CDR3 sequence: CASSQESGLTPGVAFF. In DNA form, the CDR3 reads TGTGCCAGCAGCCAAGAATCCGGGTTGACACCGGGTGTGGCTTTCTTT.

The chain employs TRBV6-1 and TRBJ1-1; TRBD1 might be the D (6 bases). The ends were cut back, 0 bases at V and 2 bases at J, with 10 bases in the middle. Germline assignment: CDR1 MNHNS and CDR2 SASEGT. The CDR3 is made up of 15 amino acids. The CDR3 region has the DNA TGTGCCAGCAGTGAAGCTTTAGGGGGTAACACTGAAGCTTTCTTT. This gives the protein CASSEALGGNTEAFF.

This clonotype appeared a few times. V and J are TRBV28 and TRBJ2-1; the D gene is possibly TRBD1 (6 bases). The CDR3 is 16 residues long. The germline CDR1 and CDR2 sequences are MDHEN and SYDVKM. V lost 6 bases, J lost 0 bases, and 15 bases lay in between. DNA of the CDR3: TGTGCCAGCAGCCCCGCCGGGACAACCTCCTACAATGAGCAGTTCTTC. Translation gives CASSPAGTTSYNEQFF. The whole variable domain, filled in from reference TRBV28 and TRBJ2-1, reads DVKVTQSSRYLVKRTGEKVFLECVQDMDHENMFWYRQDPGLGLRLIYFSYDVKMKEKGDIPEGYSVSREKKERFSLILESASTNQTSMYLCASSPAGTTSYNEQFFGPGTRLTVL.

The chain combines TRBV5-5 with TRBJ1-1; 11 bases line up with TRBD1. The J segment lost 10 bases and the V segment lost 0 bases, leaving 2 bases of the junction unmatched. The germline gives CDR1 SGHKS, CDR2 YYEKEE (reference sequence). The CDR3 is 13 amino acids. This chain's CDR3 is CASSLVGTGGAFF. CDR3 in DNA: TGTGCCAGCAGCTTGGTGGGGACAGGGGGAGCTTTCTTT.